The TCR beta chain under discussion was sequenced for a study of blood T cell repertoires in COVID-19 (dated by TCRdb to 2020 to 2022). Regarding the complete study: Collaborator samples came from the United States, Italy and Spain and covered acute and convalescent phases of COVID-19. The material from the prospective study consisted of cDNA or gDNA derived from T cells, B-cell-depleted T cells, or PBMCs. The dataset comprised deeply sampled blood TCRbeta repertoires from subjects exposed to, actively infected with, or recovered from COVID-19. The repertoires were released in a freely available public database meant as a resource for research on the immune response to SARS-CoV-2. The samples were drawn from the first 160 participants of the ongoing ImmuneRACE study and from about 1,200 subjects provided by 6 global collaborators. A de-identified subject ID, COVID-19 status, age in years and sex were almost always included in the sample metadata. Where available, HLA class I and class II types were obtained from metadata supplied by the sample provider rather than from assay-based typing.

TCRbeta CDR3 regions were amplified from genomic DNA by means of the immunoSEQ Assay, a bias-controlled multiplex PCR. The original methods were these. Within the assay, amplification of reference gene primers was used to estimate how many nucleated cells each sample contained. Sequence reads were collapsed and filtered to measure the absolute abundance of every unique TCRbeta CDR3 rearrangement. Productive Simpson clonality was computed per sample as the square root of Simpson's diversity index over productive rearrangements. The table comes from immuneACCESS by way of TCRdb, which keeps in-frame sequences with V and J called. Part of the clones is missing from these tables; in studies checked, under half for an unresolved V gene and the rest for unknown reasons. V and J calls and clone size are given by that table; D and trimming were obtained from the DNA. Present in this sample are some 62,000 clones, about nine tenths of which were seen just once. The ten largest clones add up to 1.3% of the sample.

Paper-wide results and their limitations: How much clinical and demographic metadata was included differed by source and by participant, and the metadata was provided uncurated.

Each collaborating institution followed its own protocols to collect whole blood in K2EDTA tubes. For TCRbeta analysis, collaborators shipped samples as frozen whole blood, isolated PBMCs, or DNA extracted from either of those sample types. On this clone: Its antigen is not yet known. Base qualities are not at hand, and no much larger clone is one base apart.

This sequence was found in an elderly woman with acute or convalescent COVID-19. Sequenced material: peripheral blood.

The CDR3 loop reads CASSPTREAVDEQFF. The DNA is as follows: TGTGCCAGCTCACCAACGCGGGAAGCGGTAGATGAGCAGTTCTTC. Recombination connected TRBV18 to TRBJ2-1, and TRBD2 may be the D gene, going by 6 matching bases. From the cysteine through the phenylalanine, the CDR3 covers 15 amino acids. Only the CDR3 region is kept as DNA, spanning 45 bases read in frame from base 1. CDR1 and CDR2 are read off the germline V gene as KGHSH and LQKENI. The trim is 2 bases for V and 8 bases for J, with a gap of 16 bases between the germline ends.